This entry concerns a single T cell receptor (beta chain). Its antigen is as yet unknown. These data come from a study of vaccination effects on CD4 cells after COVID-19. Regarding the study as a whole: The authors studied few convalescent patients and collected no early post-infection timepoints.

The germline gives CDR1 MRHNA, CDR2 SNTAGT. The V gene lost 3 bases and the J gene lost 7 bases, with 15 bases spanning the gap. The CDR3 has 15 residues. Assay: immunoSEQ multiplex PCR; the TCRdb copy retains only in-frame clones and omits some. Of 55,000 to 75,000 clones listed, around three quarters are singletons. Within the ViraFEST assay, antigen-specific CD4+ T cells underwent expansion with viral peptide pools prior to sequencing. After around 10 days in culture, the CD4+ T cells were isolated. None of the vaccinated had previously contracted SARS-CoV-2, and their nucleocapsid antibodies tested negative.

The chain links TRBV6-4 to TRBJ2-2; D may correspond to TRBD1 or TRBD2 (5 bases each). Sequenced material: CD4+ T cells from PBMCs cultured with HCoV-OC43 spike peptides, taken before COVID-19 vaccination. As to subset: HCoV-OC43 spike overlapping peptide pool stimulation. The sequence was collected from a human donor who received a COVID-19 vaccine. The CDR3 reads CASSEPGTRGGELFF. The CDR3 region has the DNA TGTGCCAGCAGTGAACCGGGGACCCGAGGCGGGGAGCTGTTTTTT.